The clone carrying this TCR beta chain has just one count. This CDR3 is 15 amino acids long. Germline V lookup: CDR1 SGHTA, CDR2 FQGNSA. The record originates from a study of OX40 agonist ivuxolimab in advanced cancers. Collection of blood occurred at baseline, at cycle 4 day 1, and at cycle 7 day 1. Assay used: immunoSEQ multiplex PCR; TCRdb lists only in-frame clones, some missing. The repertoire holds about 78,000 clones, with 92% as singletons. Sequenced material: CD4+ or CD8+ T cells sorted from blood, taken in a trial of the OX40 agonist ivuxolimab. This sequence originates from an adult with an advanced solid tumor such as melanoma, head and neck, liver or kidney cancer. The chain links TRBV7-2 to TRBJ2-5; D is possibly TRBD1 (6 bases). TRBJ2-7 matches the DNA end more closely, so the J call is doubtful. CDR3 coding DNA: TGTGCCAGCAGCTTAGGAGGGGACAACTCCTACGAGCAGTACTTC. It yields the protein CASSLGGDNSYEQYF.